Listed below are T cell receptor beta chains from one sample, sequenced in a study of cytomegalovirus exposure and HLA in healthy donors. The protocol was immunoSEQ multiplex PCR, while the TCRdb copy is restricted to in-frame clones and leaves out a portion. Here the sample spans about 75,000 clones, roughly 84% being singletons. Material: PBMCs. Receptor source: a man aged 65-85 years in good health and CMV-seropositive. CDR3s include the opening cysteine and the closing phenylalanine or tryptophan. The D gene is left open where the match is weak. Rows give clone size only sometimes, using once, few, many, or a class for an expanded clone.

CDR3nt: TGTGCCACCAGCGACAGGGGACTGAACACTGAAGCTTTCTTT; CDR3aa: CATSDRGLNTEAFF; v_gene: TRBV15; j_gene: TRBJ1-1; d_gene: TRBD1; abundance: .
CDR3nt: TGTGCCAGCAGTTACTCGAGATATAGCAATCAGCCCCAGCATTTT; CDR3aa: CASSYSRYSNQPQHF; v_gene: TRBV6-5; j_gene: TRBJ1-5; d_gene: .; abundance: .
CDR3nt: TGTGCCATCAGTGACTCTACAGATACGCAGTATTTT; CDR3aa: CAISDSTDTQYF; v_gene: TRBV10-3; j_gene: TRBJ2-3; d_gene: .; abundance: .
CDR3nt: TGTGCCAGCGGGCACAGGGGGACGGAGACCCAGTACTTC; CDR3aa: CASGHRGTETQYF; v_gene: TRBV6-1; j_gene: TRBJ2-5; d_gene: TRBD1; abundance: .
CDR3nt: TGCGCCAGCAGCTCTGGACAGGGGGCCTACGAGCAGTACTTC; CDR3aa: CASSSGQGAYEQYF; v_gene: TRBV5-1; j_gene: TRBJ2-7; d_gene: TRBD1; abundance: .
CDR3nt: TGCGCCAGCAGTGCTTGGGACAGGAACCAAGAGACCCAGTACTTC; CDR3aa: CASSAWDRNQETQYF; v_gene: TRBV10-2; j_gene: TRBJ2-5; d_gene: TRBD1; abundance: .
CDR3nt: TGTGCCAGCTCACCGACAGACAGGGGGATCGCTGAAGCTTTCTTT; CDR3aa: CASSPTDRGIAEAFF; v_gene: TRBV18; j_gene: TRBJ1-1; d_gene: TRBD1; abundance: .
CDR3nt: TGTGCCAGCAGCCCGCCGGCTAGCAACGAGCAGTACTTC; CDR3aa: CASSPPASNEQYF; v_gene: TRBV7-3; j_gene: TRBJ2-7; d_gene: .; abundance: .
CDR3nt: TGTGCCAGCAGTGAGCTGGGGTTAGGACAGAAACTGTTTTTT; CDR3aa: CASSELGLGQKLFF; v_gene: TRBV2; j_gene: TRBJ1-4; d_gene: .; abundance: few
CDR3nt: TGTGCCAGCAGCTTGGAATTGGACAGGGGGCTTCCTGAAAAACTGTTTTTT; CDR3aa: CASSLELDRGLPEKLFF; v_gene: TRBV5-4; j_gene: TRBJ1-4; d_gene: TRBD1; abundance: .
CDR3nt: TGTGCCAGCTCAGCATCATTACAGGGCCCTAATCAGCCCCAGCATTTT; CDR3aa: CASSASLQGPNQPQHF; v_gene: TRBV18; j_gene: TRBJ1-5; d_gene: .; abundance: once
CDR3nt: TGCGCCAGCAGCCAAGTGAGGCGGGGCCAGGGCGCAGATACGCAGTATTTT; CDR3aa: CASSQVRRGQGADTQYF; v_gene: TRBV4-1; j_gene: TRBJ2-3; d_gene: .; abundance: .
CDR3nt: TGTGCCAGCAGAGATACAGGGAGTCAGCAAGATACGCAGTATTTT; CDR3aa: CASRDTGSQQDTQYF; v_gene: TRBV6-4; j_gene: TRBJ2-3; d_gene: .; abundance: .
CDR3nt: TGTGCTAGTGGTCCTCCGAGGGTGGGCGAGCAGTACTTC; CDR3aa: CASGPPRVGEQYF; v_gene: TRBV12-5; j_gene: TRBJ2-7; d_gene: .; abundance: .
CDR3nt: TGTGCCATCAGTTGGGACTACACAGATACGCAGTATTTT; CDR3aa: CAISWDYTDTQYF; v_gene: TRBV10-3; j_gene: TRBJ2-3; d_gene: TRBD2; abundance: few
CDR3nt: TGTGCCAGCGGCCTCAATCAGCCCCAGCATTTT; CDR3aa: CASGLNQPQHF; v_gene: TRBV27; j_gene: TRBJ1-5; d_gene: .; abundance: once
CDR3nt: TGTGCCAGCAGCTACGGACAGGGGGTGGAGACCCAGTACTTC; CDR3aa: CASSYGQGVETQYF; v_gene: TRBV7-7; j_gene: TRBJ2-5; d_gene: TRBD1; abundance: .
CDR3nt: TGTGCCAGCAGTGAGCCCTCCGACAGGGGGCGTCAGCCCCAGCATTTT; CDR3aa: CASSEPSDRGRQPQHF; v_gene: TRBV6-1; j_gene: TRBJ1-5; d_gene: TRBD1; abundance: .
CDR3nt: TGTGCCAGCTCACCACCCTCCGTAGGGGCGTCCCACGAGCAGTACTTC; CDR3aa: CASSPPSVGASHEQYF; v_gene: TRBV18; j_gene: TRBJ2-7; d_gene: .; abundance: .
CDR3nt: TGTGCCAGCAATCGGGCGGGGGGCCAACAAGAGACCCAGTACTTC; CDR3aa: CASNRAGGQQETQYF; v_gene: TRBV6-1; j_gene: TRBJ2-5; d_gene: TRBD2; abundance: once
CDR3nt: TGTGCCTGGAGCGGTAGGGGGAATTTCTACGAGCAGTACTTC; CDR3aa: CAWSGRGNFYEQYF; v_gene: TRBV30; j_gene: TRBJ2-7; d_gene: .; abundance: once
CDR3nt: TGCGCCAGCAGCCAAGCTTTCGGTCGGACACCCAATCAGCCCCAGCATTTT; CDR3aa: CASSQAFGRTPNQPQHF; v_gene: TRBV4-3; j_gene: TRBJ1-5; d_gene: .; abundance: .
CDR3nt: TGTGCCAGTAGGAGGGACAGCGCAGGGGAGACCCAGTACTTC; CDR3aa: CASRRDSAGETQYF; v_gene: TRBV19; j_gene: TRBJ2-5; d_gene: TRBD1; abundance: .
CDR3nt: TGTGCCAGTAGTAGGGACAGATTGGGGACTGAAGCTTTCTTT; CDR3aa: CASSRDRLGTEAFF; v_gene: TRBV19; j_gene: TRBJ1-1; d_gene: TRBD1; abundance: .
CDR3nt: TGCGCCAGCAGCCAAGACCCGGGGGTGGTGCCCTACGAGCAGTACTTC; CDR3aa: CASSQDPGVVPYEQYF; v_gene: TRBV4-1; j_gene: TRBJ2-7; d_gene: .; abundance: .
CDR3nt: TGTGCCAGCAGGTCCCGGGACAGGGGGCGCCCCGGGGAGCTGTTTTTT; CDR3aa: CASRSRDRGRPGELFF; v_gene: TRBV11-2; j_gene: TRBJ2-2; d_gene: TRBD1; abundance: .
CDR3nt: TGTGCCAGCAGCTCATCATTCGGGACAGATACGCAGTATTTT; CDR3aa: CASSSSFGTDTQYF; v_gene: TRBV11-3; j_gene: TRBJ2-3; d_gene: .; abundance: .
CDR3nt: TGTGCCAGCAGCACCAGGGACAGGGATAATTCACCCCTCCACTTT; CDR3aa: CASSTRDRDNSPLHF; v_gene: TRBV9; j_gene: TRBJ1-6; d_gene: TRBD1; abundance: .
CDR3nt: TGTGCCAGCAGCTTAGGTAGTACAGATACGCAGTATTTT; CDR3aa: CASSLGSTDTQYF; v_gene: TRBV7-9; j_gene: TRBJ2-3; d_gene: .; abundance: .